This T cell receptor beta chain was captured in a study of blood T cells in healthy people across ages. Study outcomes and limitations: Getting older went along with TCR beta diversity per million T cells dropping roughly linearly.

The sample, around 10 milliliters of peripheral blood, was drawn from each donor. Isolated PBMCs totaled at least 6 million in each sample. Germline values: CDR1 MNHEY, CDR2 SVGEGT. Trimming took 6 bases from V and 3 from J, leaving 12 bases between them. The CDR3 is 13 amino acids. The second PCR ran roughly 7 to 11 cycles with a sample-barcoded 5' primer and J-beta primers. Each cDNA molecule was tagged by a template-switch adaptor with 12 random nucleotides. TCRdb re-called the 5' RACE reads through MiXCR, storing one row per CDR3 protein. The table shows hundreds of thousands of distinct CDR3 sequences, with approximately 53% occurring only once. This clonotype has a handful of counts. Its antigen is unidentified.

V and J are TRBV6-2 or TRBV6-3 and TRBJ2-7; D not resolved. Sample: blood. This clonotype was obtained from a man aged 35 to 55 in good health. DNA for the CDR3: TGTGCCAGCAGCCTGACCCCCGACTACGAGCAGTACTTC. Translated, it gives CASSLTPDYEQYF.